The 2 T cell receptor beta chains given below trace back to one sample, sequenced in a study of shared clonotypes between healthy human individuals (dated by TCRdb to the early 2020s). The library was prepared using the immunoSEQ multiplex PCR assay. Drawn from immuneACCESS, this table holds only the in-frame rearrangements with V and J called that TCRdb kept. Clones are partly lost; checked studies trace under half to an unresolved V gene and leave the rest unexplained. In this sample the table shows 1.6 million or so clones, 97% to 99% of which occur a single time. The ten largest clonotypes hold 0.3% to 0.45% of the sample. The sequenced material came from naive CD4+ T cells sorted from blood. The cell subset or site label here, explained by the study, means: CD45RA+ positively selected. These receptors came from a man aged 25-45 years in good health.

The J gene is TRBJ2-5, the V gene TRBV5-1; a weak D match, TRBD1 (6 bases). Trimming shortened V by 0 bases and J by 5 bases, and 17 bases separated the two germline ends. Looked up from germline, CDR1 is SGHRS and CDR2 is YFSETQ. This CDR3 is 16 amino acids long. CDR3 loop: CASSLDQGIVRETQYF. Written as DNA, the CDR3 is TGCGCCAGCAGCTTGGATCAGGGGATAGTTCGGGAGACCCAGTACTTC.

Note on this clone: The sample carries other DNA sequences with the same CDR3. V gene TRBV2 combines with J gene TRBJ1-5; D not certain. V was clipped by 6 bases and J by 1 base, with 4 bases between them. The CDR3 is 12 amino acids. Germline loops: CDR1 SNHLY, CDR2 FYNNEI. The CDR3 spells CASRGSNQPQHF. The CDR3 DNA reads TGTGCCAGCAGAGGGAGCAATCAGCCCCAGCATTTT.